This T cell receptor beta chain was sequenced for a study of CD8 T cells in ankylosing spondylitis. Whole-study results and caveats: Typical of ankylosing spondylitis blood, it appeared, was a TCR beta motif of fewer than 10 highly homologous variants.

TCRdb reprocessed the 5' RACE reads via MiXCR and lists one record per CDR3 protein. Altogether roughly 400,000 distinct CDR3 sequences are present, 20% to 25% being singletons, with the ten largest covering approximately 15%. V gave up 1 base and J gave up 0 bases, with 10 bases separating them. The germline gives CDR1 KGHSH, CDR2 LQKENI. The CDR3 contains 15 residues. To note about this clonotype: The antigen is undetermined.

This clonotype originated in a male donor with ankylosing spondylitis. Sequencing was performed on blood, either unsorted or a sorted T cell fraction (not recorded which). The V gene is TRBV18, the J gene TRBJ2-7, with a tentative D call TRBD1 (5 bases). DNA of the CDR3: TGTGCCAGCTCACCACTCAGGGCCTCCTCCTACGAGCAGTACTTC. Residues: CASSPLRASSYEQYF.